These 32 T cell receptor beta chains share one sample of origin, sequenced in a study of T cell repertoires in cytomegalovirus infection. TCRdb independently ran MiXCR on the reads; one entry per CDR3 protein. Here the sample spans around 130,000 distinct CDR3 sequences, roughly 8.2% being singletons. The sequenced sample consisted of PBMCs. All receptors come from a human donor in good health (CMV status not recorded). Some clones in this sample may be carry-over from other donors' samples.

CDR3 loop: CSASHSLGAGGPVSYNEQFF. The CDR3 bases are TGCAGTGCTAGCCACTCCCTGGGAGCGGGGGGGCCGGTCTCCTACAATGAGCAGTTCTTC. The chain carries TRBV20-1 and TRBJ2-1; 10 bases map to TRBD2. CDR3 length equals 20 residues. The junction had 17 bases not matched to a gene; V was cut back by 3 bases and J by 0 bases. Germline V gene sequence: CDR1 DFQATT, CDR2 SNEGSKA (reference sequence).

This clonotype was observed many times. The chain joins TRBV29-1 to TRBJ2-7; D is possibly TRBD2 (6 bases). CDR3 length: 12 amino acids. Trimming took 4 bases from V and 2 from J, leaving 9 bases between them. Germline CDR1 and CDR2: SQVTM and ANQGSEA. The CDR3 sequence is CSVASGAYEQYF. The CDR3, as DNA: TGCAGCGTTGCTTCGGGGGCCTACGAGCAGTACTTC.

This clonotype came up many times. V usage is TRBV20-1 and J usage is TRBJ2-7, with no clear D. There are 13 residues in the CDR3. Between the trimmed V and J ends, which lost 4 bases and 2 bases, there was a span of 12 bases. The germline CDR1 and CDR2 sequences are DFQATT and SNEGSKA (reference sequence). In DNA, the CDR3 is TGCAGTGCTACCCCGAACACGGCCTACGAGCAGTACTTC. It is translated as CSATPNTAYEQYF.

This clonotype was detected only a few times. Its ends do not fully match the called genes, so a read error is possible. The V call is TRBV5-1, the J call TRBJ2-1; 8 nucleotides align to TRBD1. The CDR3 has 18 amino acids. Germline V gene sequence: CDR1 SGHRS, CDR2 YFSETQ. This CDR3 is CASTLGQGAQSSYNEQFF. DNA for the CDR3: TGCGCCAGCACCTTGGGCCAGGGGGCCCAGAGCTCCTACAATGAGCAGTTCTTC.

This clonotype has ten or more counts. The rearrangement joins TRBV28 to TRBJ2-1; 10 bases align to TRBD1. V lost 6 bases, J lost 6 bases, and 11 bases stayed unmatched. Germline-derived CDR1 and CDR2 are MDHEN and SYDVKM. This CDR3 has 16 residues. The DNA of the CDR3 is TGTGCCAGCAGATCTCCGGGACAGGGGTCAGGCAATGAGCAGTTCTTC. The encoded protein is CASRSPGQGSGNEQFF.

This clonotype appeared many times. The chain combines TRBV7-9 with TRBJ2-5; perhaps TRBD2 as D (5 bases). Germline V CDR1 and CDR2: SEHNR, FQNEAQ (reference sequence). The CDR3 is made up of 15 amino acids. The germline V and J ends were trimmed by 1 base and 0 bases, with 9 bases remaining between them. The CDR3 DNA is TGTGCCAGCAGCTTAGAATCGGGGTACCAAGAGACCCAGTACTTC. This sequence encodes CASSLESGYQETQYF.

This clonotype was seen more than once but under ten times. The chain recombines TRBV12-3 or TRBV12-4 with TRBJ2-1; perhaps TRBD1 as D (6 bases). The V gene lost 7 bases and the J gene lost 8 bases, with 15 bases spanning the gap. This CDR3 is 13 amino acids long. The CDR3 region is CASTGELDDEQFF. The CDR3 DNA reads as TGTGCCAGCACAGGGGAATTGGACGATGAGCAGTTCTTC.

This clonotype was counted many times. The chain employs TRBV6-5 and TRBJ1-3; D is unresolved. This CDR3 is 16 amino acids long. V lost 5 bases to trimming and J lost 0 bases, with 14 bases between them. Germline V lookup: CDR1 MNHEY, CDR2 SVGAGI. The chain's CDR3 is CASSLSTAASGNTIYF. The DNA of the CDR3 is TGTGCCAGCAGTCTGAGTACAGCTGCCTCTGGAAACACCATATATTTT.

The table lists this clonotype with many counts. V usage is TRBV12-5 and J usage is TRBJ1-2, with 7 bases identical to TRBD1. V was clipped by 6 bases and J by 3 bases; unmatched bases: 4. CDR1 is LGHNT and CDR2 is FRNRAP in the germline V gene. This CDR3 spans 13 amino acids. The CDR3 spells CASGPTGDYGYTF. CDR3 nucleotide sequence: TGTGCTAGTGGGCCCACAGGGGACTATGGCTACACCTTC.

This clonotype was seen at least ten times. This rearrangement joins TRBV15 to TRBJ1-2; unclear D gene. Germline V gene sequence: CDR1 LNHNV, CDR2 YYDKDF (reference sequence). Trimming took 3 bases from V and 6 from J, leaving 14 bases between them. The CDR3 totals 14 residues. The DNA for the CDR3 is TGTGCCACCAGCAGCGAGTCGTATTTCAATGGCTACACCTTC. Translating it yields CATSSESYFNGYTF.

This clonotype was observed at least ten times. This chain links TRBV7-3 with TRBJ2-3; unclear D gene. The germline V and J ends were trimmed by 3 bases and 2 bases, with 9 bases remaining between them. This CDR3 has 14 residues. The germline V gene encodes CDR1 SGHTA and CDR2 FQGTGA. Here the CDR3 reads CASSFDRYTDTQYF. The CDR3 region has the DNA TGTGCCAGCAGCTTCGACCGTTACACAGATACGCAGTATTTT.

Ten or more counts support this clonotype. The chain joins TRBV27 to TRBJ2-7; D is uncertain. Trimming took 2 bases from V and 2 from J, leaving 7 bases between them. CDR3 length equals 13 residues. The germline V gene has CDR1 MNHEY and CDR2 SMNVEV (reference sequence). The CDR3 protein is CASSLKQTYEQYF. In DNA form, the CDR3 reads TGTGCCAGCAGTTTAAAACAGACCTACGAGCAGTACTTC.

This clonotype was seen repeatedly, ten times or more. The genes are TRBV2 and TRBJ1-2; D is possibly TRBD1 (6 bases). V dropped 7 bases and J dropped 6 bases, with 21 bases sitting between them. The CDR3 runs 15 residues. From germline, CDR1 is SNHLY and CDR2 FYNNEI. CDR3 amino acids: CASTHLSGTLNGYTF. Written as DNA, the CDR3 is TGTGCCAGCACCCACCTGTCGGGGACACTCAATGGCTACACCTTC.

This clonotype was found a few times. The chain carries TRBV20-1 and TRBJ2-3; D is perhaps TRBD2 (7 bases). Germline V gene lookup returns CDR1 DFQATT and CDR2 SNEGSKA (reference sequence). Trimming pared 3 bases from V and 5 bases from J, leaving 18 bases between. The CDR3 spans 15 residues. The DNA for the CDR3 is TGCAGTGCTAGTCGAGTGGGGGGGCCGGAAGATACGCAGTATTTT. Protein: CSASRVGGPEDTQYF.

This clonotype has ten or more counts. The rearrangement uses TRBV13 and TRBJ2-1; tentatively, D is TRBD2 (6 bases). V shed 3 bases and J shed 1 base, with 10 bases lying between them. CDR3 length: 15 amino acids. From germline, CDR1 is PRHDT and CDR2 FYEKMQ (reference sequence). This chain's CDR3 is CASSFLSGSYNEQFF. The CDR3 region has the DNA TGTGCCAGCAGCTTCTTAAGCGGGTCCTACAATGAGCAGTTCTTC.

The chain links TRBV2 to TRBJ2-2; 12 bases agree with TRBD2. Germline CDR1 SNHLY, CDR2 FYNNEI. Unmatched junction bases numbered 4, after V lost 4 bases and J lost 7 bases. This CDR3 spans 15 amino acids. The CDR3 sequence is CASSAGLAGVGELFF. CDR3 sequence (DNA): TGTGCCAGCAGTGCGGGACTAGCGGGTGTCGGGGAGCTGTTTTTT.

At least ten counts were recorded for this clonotype. V is TRBV7-3 and J is TRBJ1-1; D remains unclear. Germline CDR1 and CDR2: SGHTA and FQGTGA. The CDR3 covers 13 residues. V lost 5 bases and J lost 4, with 11 bases in between. In DNA form, the CDR3 reads TGTGCCAGCAGCGCAGACATGACCACTGAAGCTTTCTTT. It specifies CASSADMTTEAFF.

This clonotype was seen at least ten times. For the CDR3, the DNA is TGCGCCAGCAGCTTGTTCCAACAGGGACAAGGCGAGCAGTACTTC. Its translation is CASSLFQQGQGEQYF. This rearrangement joins TRBV5-1 to TRBJ2-7, with a tentative D call TRBD1 (6 bases). This CDR3 spans 15 amino acids. The V gene lost 1 base and the J gene lost 6 bases, with 17 bases spanning the gap. Germline V gene data show CDR1 as SGHRS and CDR2 as YFSETQ.

This clonotype appeared many times. This chain connects TRBV25-1 to TRBJ2-2; D is unresolved. This CDR3 comprises 11 residues. The V gene lost 8 bases and the J gene lost 7 bases, with 8 bases spanning the gap. Germline V CDR1 and CDR2: MGHDK, SYGVNS. The CDR3, as DNA: TGTGCCAGCCTCCGCTTCGGGGAGCTGTTTTTT. Residues: CASLRFGELFF.

This clonotype was counted ten times or more. V gene TRBV29-1 combines with J gene TRBJ1-1; D ambiguous. The germline V gene has CDR1 SQVTM and CDR2 ANQGSEA. This CDR3 contains 13 residues. V shed 6 bases and J shed 2 bases, with 13 bases lying between them. This CDR3 reads CSVDNVFNTEAFF. In DNA form, the CDR3 reads TGCAGCGTGGATAATGTATTCAACACTGAAGCTTTCTTT. Full variable domain (rest looked up from reference TRBV29-1 and TRBJ1-1): SAVISQKPSRDICQRGTSLTIQCQVDSQVTMMFWYRQQPGQSLTLIATANQGSEATYESGFVIDKFPISRPNLTFSTLTVSNMSPEDSSIYLCSVDNVFNTEAFFGQGTRLTVV.

The gene calls are TRBV6-5 and TRBJ2-7; TRBD1 agrees at 8 bases. This CDR3 comprises 16 residues. Looked up from germline, CDR1 is MNHEY and CDR2 is SVGAGI. The junction had 9 bases not matched to a gene; V was cut back by 4 bases and J by 1 base. This CDR3 is CASSFGQGQGSYEQYF. CDR3 DNA sequence: TGTGCCAGCAGTTTTGGACAGGGTCAAGGGTCCTACGAGCAGTACTTC.

This clonotype was observed at least ten times. V gene TRBV7-9 combines with J gene TRBJ2-1; D perhaps matches TRBD2 (5 bases). The length of the CDR3 is 11 residues. In germline, CDR1 is SEHNR, CDR2 FQNEAQ (reference sequence). V shed 7 bases and J shed 10 bases, with 11 bases lying between them. The DNA for the CDR3 is TGTGCCAGCACCCCATCGGGAGAGCAGTTCTTC. It encodes CASTPSGEQFF.

The chain carries TRBV12-3 or TRBV12-4 and TRBJ2-7; 8 nucleotides match TRBD1. The J segment lost 4 bases and the V segment lost 3 bases, leaving 8 bases of the junction unmatched. CDR3 length equals 15 residues. The CDR3 is CASSLSGQAEYEQYF. CDR3 bases: TGTGCCAGCAGTTTGTCGGGACAGGCCGAATACGAGCAGTACTTC.

Many counts were recorded for this clonotype. This chain uses TRBV28 with TRBJ2-7, with 8 positions matching TRBD1. The trim removed 2 bases at V and 5 bases at J, leaving 11 bases unmatched. This CDR3 comprises 16 residues. Germline CDR1 reads MDHEN; CDR2 reads SYDVKM. In DNA, the CDR3 is TGTGCCAGCAGTTTAGCACGGACAGGGAGTCCCCACGAGCAGTACTTC. Encoded protein: CASSLARTGSPHEQYF.

There are many counts of this clonotype. This chain uses TRBV29-1 with TRBJ2-5; 9 bases map to TRBD2. The CDR3 consists of 16 residues. Germline CDR1 SQVTM, CDR2 ANQGSEA. Losses at the gene ends were 6 bases for V and 1 base for J; bases not matched to a gene: 12. The CDR3 nucleotides read TGCAGCGTGGGGGCGGGGGGGACGCAAGCCCAAGAGACCCAGTACTTC. The encoded protein is CSVGAGGTQAQETQYF.

This clonotype was observed a handful of times. The chain carries TRBV2 and TRBJ1-2; D call uncertain. V lost 5 bases and J lost 0, with 7 bases in between. The V gene's germline CDR1 is SNHLY and CDR2 FYNNEI. The CDR3 has 13 residues. The chain's CDR3 is CASSRSPNYGYTF. Here the CDR3 DNA reads TGTGCCAGCAGTAGGAGTCCTAACTATGGCTACACCTTC.

V is TRBV28 and J is TRBJ2-3, with D unclear. The V gene's germline CDR1 is MDHEN and CDR2 SYDVKM. This CDR3 is built from 13 residues. Trimming took off 4 bases at V and 2 bases at J, with 7 bases between the two ends. CDR3 sequence reads: CASSYRFTDTQYF. CDR3 coding DNA: TGTGCCAGCAGTTACAGATTCACAGATACGCAGTATTTT.

This clonotype was recorded many times. V and J are TRBV6-8 and TRBJ2-7; D is perhaps TRBD2 (6 bases). CDR1 is MNHGY, CDR2 SAAAGT, per germline. The CDR3 sequence is 14 residues long. Between the trimmed V and J ends, which lost 10 bases and 4 bases, there was a span of 20 bases. The chain's CDR3 is CATTMGGGHYEQYF. The CDR3 region has the DNA TGTGCCACCACAATGGGGGGAGGCCATTACGAGCAGTACTTC.

V gene TRBV28 combines with J gene TRBJ1-3; D unclear. V shed 3 bases and J shed 4 bases, with 7 bases lying between them. Per the germline V gene, CDR1 is MDHEN and CDR2 is SYDVKM. This CDR3 has 13 amino acids. The CDR3 nucleotides are TGTGCCAGCAGTTTCGGGCAGGGAAACACCATATATTTT. This translates into CASSFGQGNTIYF.

Notes on this clonotype: This may arise from a read error, as a much more abundant clone is one base away. V is TRBV12-3 or TRBV12-4 and J is TRBJ1-5; possible D gene TRBD1, 6 bases. V was shortened by 2 bases and J by 5 bases, with 10 bases between the two germline ends. This CDR3 has 14 residues. This CDR3 is CASSLNKGDQPQHF. In DNA, the CDR3 is TGTGCCAGCAGTTTAAACAAGGGGGATCAGCCCCAGCATTTT.

This clonotype was seen repeatedly, ten times or more. V and J are TRBV20-1 and TRBJ2-5; D remains ambiguous. The ends were cut back, 4 bases at V and 1 base at J, with 13 bases in the middle. In germline, CDR1 is DFQATT, CDR2 SNEGSKA (reference sequence). This CDR3 contains 14 residues. For the CDR3, the DNA is TGCAGTGCTACCCACCGCGAGCCCCAAGAGACCCAGTACTTC. Amino acids: CSATHREPQETQYF.

At least ten counts were recorded for this clonotype. The CDR3 sequence is CASRVDVPSSPLHF. The CDR3, as DNA: TGTGCCAGCAGAGTCGACGTTCCATCTTCACCCCTCCACTTT. V and J are TRBV7-9 and TRBJ1-6; D is uncertain. CDR3 length equals 14 residues. Trimming left V 6 bases short and J 9 bases short, with 15 bases between. Germline CDR1 is SEHNR and CDR2 is FQNEAQ (reference sequence).